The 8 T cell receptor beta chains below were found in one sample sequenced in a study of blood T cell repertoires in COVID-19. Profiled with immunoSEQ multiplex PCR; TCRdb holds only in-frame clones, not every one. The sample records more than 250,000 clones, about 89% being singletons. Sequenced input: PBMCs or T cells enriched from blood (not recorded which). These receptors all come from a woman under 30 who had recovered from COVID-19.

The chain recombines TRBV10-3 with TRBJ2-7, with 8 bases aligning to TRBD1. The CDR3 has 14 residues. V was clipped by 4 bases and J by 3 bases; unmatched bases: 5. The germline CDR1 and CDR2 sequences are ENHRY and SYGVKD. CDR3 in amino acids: CAISGGQEIYEQYF. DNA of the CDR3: TGTGCCATCAGTGGGGGACAGGAGATCTACGAGCAGTACTTC.

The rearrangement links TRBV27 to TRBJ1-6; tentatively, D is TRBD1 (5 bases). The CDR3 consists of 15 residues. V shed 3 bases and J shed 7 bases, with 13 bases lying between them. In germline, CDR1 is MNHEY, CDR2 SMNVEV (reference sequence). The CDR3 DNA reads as TGTGCCAGCAGTTTTGGGGGGGGTCTAAATTCACCCCTCCACTTT. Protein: CASSFGGGLNSPLHF.

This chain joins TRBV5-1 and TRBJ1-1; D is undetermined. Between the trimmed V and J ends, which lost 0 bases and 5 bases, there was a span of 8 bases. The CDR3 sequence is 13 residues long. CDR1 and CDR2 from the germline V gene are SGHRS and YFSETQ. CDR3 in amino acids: CASSLERGTEAFF. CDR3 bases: TGCGCCAGCAGCTTGGAGCGAGGAACTGAAGCTTTCTTT.

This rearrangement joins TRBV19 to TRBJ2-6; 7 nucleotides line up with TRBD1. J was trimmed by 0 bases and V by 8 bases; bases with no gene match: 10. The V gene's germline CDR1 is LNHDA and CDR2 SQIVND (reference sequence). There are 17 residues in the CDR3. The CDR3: CASYSTGEVSGANVLTF. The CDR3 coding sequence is TGTGCCAGTTATTCTACAGGGGAAGTCTCTGGGGCCAACGTCCTGACTTTC.

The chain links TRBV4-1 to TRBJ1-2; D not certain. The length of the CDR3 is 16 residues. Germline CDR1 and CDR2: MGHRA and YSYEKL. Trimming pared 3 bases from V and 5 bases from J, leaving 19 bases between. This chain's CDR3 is CASSHQLDSRGYGYTF. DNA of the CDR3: TGCGCCAGCAGCCACCAGCTCGACTCCCGAGGGTATGGCTACACCTTC.

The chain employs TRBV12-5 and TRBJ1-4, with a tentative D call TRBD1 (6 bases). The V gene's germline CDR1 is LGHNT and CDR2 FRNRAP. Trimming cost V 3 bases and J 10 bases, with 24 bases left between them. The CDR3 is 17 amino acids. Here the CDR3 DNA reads TGTGCTAGTGGTTTCACCACGGGGGGCAACGAGCCACGAAAACTGTTTTTT. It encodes CASGFTTGGNEPRKLFF.

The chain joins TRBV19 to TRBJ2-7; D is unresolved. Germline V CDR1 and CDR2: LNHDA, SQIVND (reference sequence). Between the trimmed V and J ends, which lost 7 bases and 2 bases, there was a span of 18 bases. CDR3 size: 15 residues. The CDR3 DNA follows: TGTGCCAGTACTCCCGGTCCGGAGCCCCCCTACGAGCAGTACTTC. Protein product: CASTPGPEPPYEQYF.

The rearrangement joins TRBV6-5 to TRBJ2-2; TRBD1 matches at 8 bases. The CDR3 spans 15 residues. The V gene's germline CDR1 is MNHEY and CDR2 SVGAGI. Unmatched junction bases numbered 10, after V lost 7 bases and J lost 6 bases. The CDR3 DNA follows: TGTGCCAGCATCAGGGGGCAGGGTAGCCCCGGGGAGCTGTTTTTT. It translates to CASIRGQGSPGELFF.